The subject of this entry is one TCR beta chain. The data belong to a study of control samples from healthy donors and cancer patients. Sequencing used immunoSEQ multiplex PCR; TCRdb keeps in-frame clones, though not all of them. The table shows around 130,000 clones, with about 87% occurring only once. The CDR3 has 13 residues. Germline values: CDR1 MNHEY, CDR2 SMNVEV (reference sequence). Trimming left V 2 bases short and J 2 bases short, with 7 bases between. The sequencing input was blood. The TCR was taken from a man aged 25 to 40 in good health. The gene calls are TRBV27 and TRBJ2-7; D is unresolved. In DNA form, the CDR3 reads TGTGCCAGCAGTTTAACCAAGACCTACGAGCAGTACTTC. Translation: CASSLTKTYEQYF.